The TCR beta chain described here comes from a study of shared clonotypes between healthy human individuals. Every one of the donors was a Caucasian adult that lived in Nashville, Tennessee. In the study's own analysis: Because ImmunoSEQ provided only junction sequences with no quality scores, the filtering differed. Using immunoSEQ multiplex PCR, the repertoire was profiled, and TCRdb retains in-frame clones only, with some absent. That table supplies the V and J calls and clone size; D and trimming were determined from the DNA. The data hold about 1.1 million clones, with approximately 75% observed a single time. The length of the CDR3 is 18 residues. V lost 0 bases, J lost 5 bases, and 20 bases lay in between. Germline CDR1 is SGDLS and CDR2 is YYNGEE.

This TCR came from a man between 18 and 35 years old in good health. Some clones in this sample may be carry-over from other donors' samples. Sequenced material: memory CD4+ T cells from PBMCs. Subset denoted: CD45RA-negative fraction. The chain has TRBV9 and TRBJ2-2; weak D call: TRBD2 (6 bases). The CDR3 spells CASSVEAVGDSTTGELFF. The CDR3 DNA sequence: TGTGCCAGCAGCGTAGAGGCGGTGGGGGACTCCACTACCGGGGAGCTGTTTTTT.